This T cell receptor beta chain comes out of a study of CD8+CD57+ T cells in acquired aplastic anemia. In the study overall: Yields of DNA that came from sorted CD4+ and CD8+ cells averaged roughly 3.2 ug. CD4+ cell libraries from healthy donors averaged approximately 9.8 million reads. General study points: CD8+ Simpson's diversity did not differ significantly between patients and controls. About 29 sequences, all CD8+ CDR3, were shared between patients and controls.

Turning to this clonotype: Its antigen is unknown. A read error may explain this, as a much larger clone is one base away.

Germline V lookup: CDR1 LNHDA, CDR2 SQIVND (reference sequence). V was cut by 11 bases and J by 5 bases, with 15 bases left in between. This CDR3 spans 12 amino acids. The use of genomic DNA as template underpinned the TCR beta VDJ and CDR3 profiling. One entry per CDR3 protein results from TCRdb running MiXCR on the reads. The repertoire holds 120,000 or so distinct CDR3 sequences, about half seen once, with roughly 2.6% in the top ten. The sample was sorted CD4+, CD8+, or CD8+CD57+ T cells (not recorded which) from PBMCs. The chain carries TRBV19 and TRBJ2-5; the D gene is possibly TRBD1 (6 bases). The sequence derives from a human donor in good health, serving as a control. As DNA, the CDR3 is TGTGCCCGGAGTTCCCAGGGGGAGACCCAGTACTTC. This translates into CARSSQGETQYF.